Below, 5 T cell receptor beta chains from the same sample are listed, as sequenced in a study of control samples from healthy donors and cancer patients. Only in-frame clones appear in the TCRdb table, and some are missing; sequencing was by immunoSEQ multiplex PCR. The sample carries some 210,000 clones, about 89% recorded once. Input material: blood. The receptor set was obtained from a man aged 25 to 45 in good health.

The rearrangement uses TRBV30 and TRBJ1-2; 8 nucleotides agree with TRBD1. CDR1 and CDR2 from the germline V gene are GTSNPN and SVGIG (reference sequence). V was pared by 5 bases and J by 7 bases, with 12 bases of the junction left unmatched. There are 14 residues in the CDR3. CDR3 coding DNA: TGTGCCTGGGAGAGACAGGGGAGTCGGGGTGGCTACACCTTC. It encodes CAWERQGSRGGYTF. Looking up the rest from reference TRBV30 and TRBJ1-2 gives the full variable domain: SQTIHQWPATLVQPVGSPLSLECTVEGTSNPNLYWYRQAAGRGLQLLFYSVGIGQISSEVPQNLSASRPQDRQFILSSKKLLLSDSGFYLCAWERQGSRGGYTFGSGTRLTVV.

This chain connects TRBV11-2 to TRBJ2-7; tentative D call: TRBD1 (5 bases). Trimming stripped 1 base from V and 2 bases from J, with 9 bases between. The CDR3 is 14 amino acids. Germline V lookup: CDR1 SGHAT, CDR2 FQNNGV. Here the CDR3 reads CASSLAGRAYEQYF. The DNA of the CDR3 is TGTGCCAGCAGCTTAGCGGGCAGGGCCTACGAGCAGTACTTC.

The rearrangement uses TRBV6-4 and TRBJ1-1; D not certain. Germline loops: CDR1 MRHNA, CDR2 SNTAGT. V was pared by 2 bases and J by 6 bases, with 4 bases between. This CDR3 contains 11 residues. CDR3: CASSDTAEAFF. The CDR3 bases are TGTGCCAGCAGTGACACGGCTGAAGCTTTCTTT.

The V call is TRBV10-3, the J call TRBJ1-1, with D hard to call. The CDR3 covers 13 residues. The germline V gene encodes CDR1 ENHRY and CDR2 SYGVKD. V lost 4 bases, J lost 1 base, and 7 bases lay in between. The CDR3 nucleotides read TGTGCCATCAGTGTGAGTCGGAACACTGAAGCTTTCTTT. Its translation is CAISVSRNTEAFF.

This chain connects TRBV9 to TRBJ1-1; D may be TRBD1 (6 bases). V lost 5 bases, J lost 0 bases, and 17 bases lay in between. This CDR3 region has 16 residues. Looked up from germline, CDR1 is SGDLS and CDR2 is YYNGEE. The chain's CDR3 is CASSWDQGPMNTEAFF. CDR3 nucleotides: TGTGCCAGCAGTTGGGACCAGGGGCCGATGAACACTGAAGCTTTCTTT. The complete variable domain, with remaining parts taken from reference TRBV9 and TRBJ1-1, reads DSGVTQTPKHLITATGQRVTLRCSPRSGDLSVYWYQQSLDQGLQFLIQYYNGEERAKGNILERFSAQQFPDLHSELNLSSLELGDSALYFCASSWDQGPMNTEAFFGQGTRLTVV.